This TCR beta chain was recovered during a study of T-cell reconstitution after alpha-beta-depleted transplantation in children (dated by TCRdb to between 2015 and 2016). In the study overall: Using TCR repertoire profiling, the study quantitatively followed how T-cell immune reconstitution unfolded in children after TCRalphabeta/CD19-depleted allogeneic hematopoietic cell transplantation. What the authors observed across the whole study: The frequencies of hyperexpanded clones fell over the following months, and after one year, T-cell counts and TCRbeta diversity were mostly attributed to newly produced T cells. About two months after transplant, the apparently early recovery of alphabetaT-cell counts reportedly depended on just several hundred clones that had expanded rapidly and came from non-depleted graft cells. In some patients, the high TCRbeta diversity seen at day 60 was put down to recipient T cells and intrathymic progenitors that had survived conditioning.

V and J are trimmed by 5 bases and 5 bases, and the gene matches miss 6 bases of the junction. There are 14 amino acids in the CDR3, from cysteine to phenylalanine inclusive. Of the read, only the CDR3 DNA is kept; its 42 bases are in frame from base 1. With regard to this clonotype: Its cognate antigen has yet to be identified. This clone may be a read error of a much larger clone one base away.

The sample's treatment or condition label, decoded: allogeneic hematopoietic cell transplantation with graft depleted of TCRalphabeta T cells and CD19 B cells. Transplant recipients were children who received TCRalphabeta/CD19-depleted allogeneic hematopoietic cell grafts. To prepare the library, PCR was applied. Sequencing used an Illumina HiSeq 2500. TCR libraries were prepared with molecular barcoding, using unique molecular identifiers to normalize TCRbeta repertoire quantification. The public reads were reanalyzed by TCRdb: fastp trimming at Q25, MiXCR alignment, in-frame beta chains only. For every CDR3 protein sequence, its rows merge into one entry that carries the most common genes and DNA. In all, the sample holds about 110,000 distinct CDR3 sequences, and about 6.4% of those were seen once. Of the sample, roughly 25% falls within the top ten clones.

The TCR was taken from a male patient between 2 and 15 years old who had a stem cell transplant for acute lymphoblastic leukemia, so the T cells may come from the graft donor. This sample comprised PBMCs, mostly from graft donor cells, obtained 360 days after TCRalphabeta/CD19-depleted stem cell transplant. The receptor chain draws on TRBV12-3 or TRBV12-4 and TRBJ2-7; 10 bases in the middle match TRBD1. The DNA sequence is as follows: TGTGCCAGCAGTCCGGGACAGGGGAAGGACGAGCAGTACTTC. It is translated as CASSPGQGKDEQYF.